This paragraph covers one T cell receptor beta chain sequence. The CDR3 is made up of 16 amino acids. In germline, CDR1 is MNHEY, CDR2 SMNVEV (reference sequence). The V and J ends lost 3 bases and 5 bases, in that order; junction bases with no gene match: 10. Generated by immunoSEQ multiplex PCR, the TCRdb table keeps only in-frame clones and is missing some. The sample records around 94,000 clones, 90% being singletons. These data originate in a study of control samples from healthy donors and cancer patients. The chain couples TRBV27 to TRBJ2-5; the match to TRBD1 covers 9 bases. Specimen: blood. This clonotype originated in a woman under 30 in good health. CDR3 sequence: CASSFTGGSRGETQYF. In DNA, the CDR3 is TGTGCCAGCAGTTTTACAGGGGGCTCACGCGGGGAGACCCAGTACTTC.